A selection of T cell receptor beta chains follows, all from one sample in a study of cytomegalovirus exposure and HLA in healthy donors. Repertoires were generated with immunoSEQ multiplex PCR, while TCRdb's copy carries only in-frame clones and drops some. Found here are approximately 130,000 clones, 76% of them singletons; the top ten hold 1.5% to 2%. Specimen: PBMCs. These receptors were collected from a female donor in good health and CMV-seropositive. Both conserved end residues are part of each CDR3.

J: TRBJ1-2; length: 15; V: TRBV5-8; CDR3: CASSFGPTGGYGYTF
J: TRBJ1-1; length: 14; V: TRBV9; CDR3: CASSSGSIDTEAFF
J: TRBJ2-3; length: 18; V: TRBV7-2; CDR3: CASSQDAPNLAVVDTQYF
J: TRBJ1-1; length: 13; V: TRBV12-5; CDR3: CASGLDRATEAFF
J: TRBJ2-3; length: 14; V: TRBV6-6; CDR3: CASSYHSSVDTQYF
J: TRBJ2-1; length: 16; V: TRBV7-9; CDR3: CASRPAGQGNYNEQFF
J: TRBJ1-1; length: 12; V: TRBV1; CDR3: CTSSLGLSEAFF
J: TRBJ2-3; length: 17; V: TRBV19; CDR3: CASSRGTSGSGTDTQYF
J: TRBJ2-7; length: 11; V: TRBV11-2; CDR3: CASSASYEQYF
J: TRBJ1-4; length: 13; V: TRBV6-4; CDR3: CASRTGGYEKLFF
J: TRBJ2-5; length: 13; V: TRBV6-1; CDR3: CASSTGPQETQYF
J: TRBJ2-3; length: 12; V: TRBV18; CDR3: CASSPYTDTQYF
J: TRBJ2-2; length: 11; V: TRBV6-1; CDR3: CATQYTGELFF
J: TRBJ2-2; length: 12; V: TRBV7-3; CDR3: CASSQQGWELFF
J: TRBJ2-1; length: 12; V: TRBV2; CDR3: CASSFLADEQFF
J: TRBJ1-5; length: 15; V: TRBV7-9; CDR3: CASSLGLAENQPQHF
J: TRBJ2-1; length: 12; V: TRBV6-5; CDR3: CASSYSGGEQFF
J: TRBJ2-2; length: 17; V: TRBV2; CDR3: CASSEKLLAGRTGELFF
J: TRBJ1-4; length: 14; V: TRBV5-5; CDR3: CASSLGQGNEKLFF
J: TRBJ1-5; length: 14; V: TRBV30; CDR3: CAWSKGQGNQPQHF